This record concerns one TCR beta chain sequence. The treatment denotes: about 20 received Ad26.COV2.S at low or high dose, single or two shots; several received placebo; per-sample allocation not given. Collection of the samples took place on day 63 after the first injection of vaccine or placebo. The data derive from a study of Ad26.COV2.S vaccination and SARS-CoV-2 variants. The protocol was immunoSEQ multiplex PCR, while the TCRdb copy is restricted to in-frame clones and leaves out a portion. The profile shows fewer than 400,000 clones, 70% to 90% of them singletons. This specimen was peripheral blood, taken in a trial of Ad26.COV2.S vaccine versus placebo. This TCR was recovered from a person aged 18-65 years who received the Ad26.COV2.S COVID-19 vaccine or a placebo.

Written as DNA, the CDR3 is TGTGCCAGCAGCGGACAAGACAGGGGCTTTAATTCACCCCTCCACTTT. Its protein is CASSGQDRGFNSPLHF. The J gene is TRBJ1-6, the V gene TRBV7-9; TRBD1 agrees at 8 bases. The CDR3 covers 16 residues. Looked up from germline, CDR1 is SEHNR and CDR2 is FQNEAQ (reference sequence). V dropped 5 bases and J dropped 6; count of bases not matched to a gene: 9.